The sequence of this T cell receptor beta chain was determined in a study of PD-1 blockade in classical Hodgkin lymphoma. Documented time point: newly diagnosed, previously untreated cHL patient sample. CD4+ T cells were purified from thawed PBMCs by negative selection. A comparison was provided by newly diagnosed, untreated classical Hodgkin lymphoma PBMCs. The CDR3 covers 18 residues. The V and J ends lost 1 base and 4 bases respectively, with 17 bases between them. The germline V gene encodes CDR1 SGHDN and CDR2 FVKESK. The assay was immunoSEQ multiplex PCR, and TCRdb's table has in-frame clones only and misses some. The sample lists under 40,000 clones; about 87% were seen once. Findings of the study overall: According to reports, newly diagnosed patients had lower baseline TCR diversity than healthy donors, and relapsed/refractory patients had lower baseline TCR diversity still. Repertoire difference causes, possibly disease activity or prior therapy, remain undefined.

Points on this clone: Antigen unknown.

The sequence derives from a human donor with classical Hodgkin lymphoma. This rearrangement joins TRBV14 to TRBJ2-6, with no clear D. The material sequenced was CD4+ T cells from blood. This chain's CDR3 is CASSQGVADPWGANVLTF. CDR3 in DNA: TGTGCCAGCAGCCAAGGGGTCGCGGATCCGTGGGGGGCCAACGTCCTGACTTTC. Full variable domain (outside the CDR3, taken from reference TRBV14 and TRBJ2-6): EAGVTQFPSHSVIEKGQTVTLRCDPISGHDNLYWYRRVMGKEIKFLLHFVKESKQDESGMPNNRFLAERTGGTYSTLKVQPAELEDSGVYFCASSQGVADPWGANVLTFGAGSRLTVL.